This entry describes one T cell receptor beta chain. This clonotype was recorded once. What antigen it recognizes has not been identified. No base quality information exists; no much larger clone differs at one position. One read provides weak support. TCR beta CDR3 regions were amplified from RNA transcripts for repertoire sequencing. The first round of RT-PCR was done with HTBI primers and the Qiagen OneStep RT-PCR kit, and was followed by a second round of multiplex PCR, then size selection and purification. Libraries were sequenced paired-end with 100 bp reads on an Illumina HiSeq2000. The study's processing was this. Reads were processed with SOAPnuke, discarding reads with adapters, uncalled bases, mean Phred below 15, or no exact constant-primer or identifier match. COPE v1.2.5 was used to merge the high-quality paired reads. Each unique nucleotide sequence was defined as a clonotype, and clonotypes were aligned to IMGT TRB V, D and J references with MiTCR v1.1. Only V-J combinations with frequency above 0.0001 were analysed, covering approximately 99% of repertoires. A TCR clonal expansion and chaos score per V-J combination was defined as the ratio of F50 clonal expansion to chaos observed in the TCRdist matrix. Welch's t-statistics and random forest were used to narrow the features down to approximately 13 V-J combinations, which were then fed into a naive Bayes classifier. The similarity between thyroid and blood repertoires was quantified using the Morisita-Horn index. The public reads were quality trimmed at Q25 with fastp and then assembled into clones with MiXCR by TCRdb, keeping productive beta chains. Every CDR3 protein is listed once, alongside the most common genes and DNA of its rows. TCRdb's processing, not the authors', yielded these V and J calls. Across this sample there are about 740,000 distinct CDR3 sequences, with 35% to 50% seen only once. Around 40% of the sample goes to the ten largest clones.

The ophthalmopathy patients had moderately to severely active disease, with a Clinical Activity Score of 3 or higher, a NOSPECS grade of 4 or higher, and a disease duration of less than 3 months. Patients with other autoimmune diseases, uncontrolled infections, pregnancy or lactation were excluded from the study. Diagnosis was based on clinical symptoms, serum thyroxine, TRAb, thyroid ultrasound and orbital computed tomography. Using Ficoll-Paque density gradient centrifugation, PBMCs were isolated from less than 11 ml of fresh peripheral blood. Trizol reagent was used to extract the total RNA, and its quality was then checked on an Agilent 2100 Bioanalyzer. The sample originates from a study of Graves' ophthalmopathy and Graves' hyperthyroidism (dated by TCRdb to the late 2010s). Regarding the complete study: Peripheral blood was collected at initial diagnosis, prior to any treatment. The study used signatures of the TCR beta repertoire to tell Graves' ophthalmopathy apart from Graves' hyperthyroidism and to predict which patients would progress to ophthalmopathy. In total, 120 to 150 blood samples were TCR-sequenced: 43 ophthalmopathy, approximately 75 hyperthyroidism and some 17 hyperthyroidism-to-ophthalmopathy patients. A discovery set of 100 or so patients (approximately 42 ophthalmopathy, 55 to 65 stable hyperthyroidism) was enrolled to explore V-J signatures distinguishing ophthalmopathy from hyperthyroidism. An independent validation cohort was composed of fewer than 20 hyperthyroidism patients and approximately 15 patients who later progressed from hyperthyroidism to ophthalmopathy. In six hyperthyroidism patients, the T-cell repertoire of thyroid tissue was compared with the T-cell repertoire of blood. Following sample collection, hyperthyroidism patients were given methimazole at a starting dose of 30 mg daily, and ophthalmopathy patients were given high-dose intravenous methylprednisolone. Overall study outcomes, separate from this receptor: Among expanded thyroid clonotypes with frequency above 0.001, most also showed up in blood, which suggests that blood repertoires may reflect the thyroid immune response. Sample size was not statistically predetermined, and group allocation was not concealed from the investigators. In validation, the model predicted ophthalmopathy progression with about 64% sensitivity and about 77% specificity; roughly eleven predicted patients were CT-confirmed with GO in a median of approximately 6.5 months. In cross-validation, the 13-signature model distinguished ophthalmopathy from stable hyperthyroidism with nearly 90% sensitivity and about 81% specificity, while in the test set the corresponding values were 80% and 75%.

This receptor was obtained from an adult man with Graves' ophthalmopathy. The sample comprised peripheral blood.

The nucleotides read TGCAGTGCTAGGAGGGGGCAGGACGAGCAGTACTTC. Translation gives CSARRGQDEQYF. Recombination joined TRBV20-1 with TRBJ2-7; 7 of the junction bases match TRBD1. The CDR3 measures 12 amino acids from cysteine to phenylalanine. Just the 36-base CDR3 DNA is kept, in frame starting at base 1. The germline V gene (reference sequence) supplies CDR1 DFQATT and CDR2 SNEGSKA. Relative to germline, V is missing 3 bases and J is missing 5 bases, with 4 bases of the junction outside any gene match.